One and the same sample provided the 20 T cell receptor beta chains below, sequenced in a study of T cell responses to AZD1222 COVID-19 vaccine. The repertoire was sequenced with immunoSEQ multiplex PCR; TCRdb's copy has only in-frame clones and lacks some. The table includes roughly 150,000 clones, under 95% detected once. This sample comprised peripheral blood, obtained 28 days after the second AZD1222 dose. These receptors were taken from an adult who received the AZD1222 COVID-19 vaccine.

This chain links TRBV5-4 with TRBJ2-1; 11 positions match TRBD1. Trimming removed 0 bases from V and 2 bases from J; junction bases left unmatched: 1. In germline, CDR1 is SGHNT, CDR2 YYREEE (reference sequence). The CDR3 runs to 16 residues. The CDR3 here is CASSLGGQGAYNEQFF. CDR3 nucleotide sequence: TGTGCCAGCAGCTTGGGGGGACAGGGGGCCTACAATGAGCAGTTCTTC.

The chain recombines TRBV7-2 with TRBJ2-5, with 10 bases aligning to TRBD2. CDR1 is SGHTA and CDR2 is FQGNSA in the germline V gene. V was pared by 1 base and J by 6 bases, with 2 bases of the junction left unmatched. CDR3 length equals 14 residues. The CDR3 nucleotides are TGTGCCAGCAGCTTAGATAGCGGGAGGCAGACCCAGTACTTC. Its protein product is CASSLDSGRQTQYF.

The gene calls are TRBV18 and TRBJ2-7, with D possibly being TRBD1 (5 bases). CDR1 and CDR2 from the germline V gene are KGHSH and LQKENI. V was shortened by 2 bases and J by 2 bases, with 10 bases between the two germline ends. CDR3 length equals 14 residues. The CDR3, as DNA: TGTGCCAGCTCACCAGCAGGGCGTACCTACGAGCAGTACTTC. This sequence encodes CASSPAGRTYEQYF.

V is TRBV5-1 and J is TRBJ2-3, with D perhaps TRBD2 (5 bases). This CDR3 is 15 amino acids long. CDR1 is SGHRS and CDR2 is YFSETQ in the germline V gene. The germline V and J ends were trimmed by 4 bases and 0 bases, with 12 bases remaining between them. The CDR3 nucleotides are TGCGCCAGCAGCGTAGCGTGGGGTAGCACAGATACGCAGTATTTT. Protein sequence: CASSVAWGSTDTQYF.

The V gene is TRBV28, the J gene TRBJ2-7; TRBD2 matches 10 bases. The CDR3 sequence is 15 residues long. CDR1 and CDR2 from the germline V gene are MDHEN and SYDVKM. V dropped 5 bases and J dropped 3; count of bases not matched to a gene: 7. The CDR3 sequence is CASSPALAGNYEQYF. CDR3 DNA sequence: TGTGCCAGCAGTCCTGCACTAGCGGGGAACTACGAGCAGTACTTC. The full variable domain, with the rest looked up from reference TRBV28 and TRBJ2-7, is DVKVTQSSRYLVKRTGEKVFLECVQDMDHENMFWYRQDPGLGLRLIYFSYDVKMKEKGDIPEGYSVSREKKERFSLILESASTNQTSMYLCASSPALAGNYEQYFGPGTRLTVT.

This chain joins TRBV11-2 and TRBJ2-5, with D possibly being TRBD2 (6 bases). V lost 3 bases, J lost 2 bases, and 13 bases lay in between. CDR1 is SGHAT, CDR2 FQNNGV, per germline. The CDR3 totals 15 residues. CDR3 sequence: CASSFQGLLQETQYF. In DNA form, the CDR3 reads TGTGCCAGCAGCTTCCAGGGACTTTTACAAGAGACCCAGTACTTC.

This chain uses TRBV29-1 with TRBJ1-4; TRBD1 might be the D (6 bases). CDR1 SQVTM and CDR2 ANQGSEA come from the germline V gene. The ends were cut back, 2 bases at V and 7 bases at J, with 14 bases in the middle. The CDR3 totals 14 residues. The CDR3 DNA follows: TGCAGCGTTGAAACCCCGAACAGGGCTGAAAAACTGTTTTTT. Its translation is CSVETPNRAEKLFF.

This chain joins TRBV28 and TRBJ2-7; 8 nucleotides line up with TRBD1. V trimming: 4 bases; J trimming: 6 bases; junction bases outside the gene matches: 8. The germline CDR1 and CDR2 sequences are MDHEN and SYDVKM. This CDR3 region has 14 residues. CDR3 in DNA: TGTGCCAGCAGTTCTCGGACAGGGCTCGGCGAGCAGTACTTC. Translating gives CASSSRTGLGEQYF.

This chain links TRBV15 with TRBJ1-1; no firm D call. CDR1 is LNHNV and CDR2 is YYDKDF in the germline V gene (reference sequence). V lost 6 bases to trimming and J lost 0 bases, with 8 bases between them. The CDR3 runs 13 residues. The CDR3 region is CATREALNTEAFF. In DNA, the CDR3 is TGTGCCACCAGGGAGGCATTGAACACTGAAGCTTTCTTT.

The V gene is TRBV27, the J gene TRBJ2-7; the D call may be TRBD1 or TRBD2 (5 bases each). The CDR3 loop spans 13 amino acids. Germline V lookup: CDR1 MNHEY, CDR2 SMNVEV (reference sequence). V shed 6 bases and J shed 0 bases, with 9 bases lying between them. CDR3 coding DNA: TGTGCCAGCAGGAGGGGTTCCTCCTACGAGCAGTACTTC. This translates into CASRRGSSYEQYF.

This clone is a singleton in its sample. The genes are TRBV19 and TRBJ1-5; D is perhaps TRBD1 (6 bases). Germline CDR1 and CDR2: LNHDA and SQIVND (reference sequence). CDR3 length: 17 residues. The V gene lost 4 bases and the J gene lost 3 bases, with 19 bases spanning the gap. CDR3 residues: CASSTKGHRDINQPQHF. The CDR3 nucleotides read TGTGCCAGTAGTACGAAAGGCCACCGGGACATCAATCAGCCCCAGCATTTT.

The chain combines TRBV7-9 with TRBJ1-2; TRBD1 agrees at 8 bases. This CDR3 comprises 16 residues. Germline loops: CDR1 SEHNR, CDR2 FQNEAQ (reference sequence). With V trimmed by 5 bases and J by 7 bases, 15 bases remained unmatched. CDR3 residues: CASSNAPGQDDRGYTF. The CDR3 DNA reads TGTGCCAGCAGCAATGCTCCGGGACAGGACGACCGTGGCTACACCTTC.

The genes are TRBV6-1 and TRBJ2-7, with no clear D. This CDR3 comprises 14 residues. V was shortened by 1 base and J by 0 bases, with 7 bases between the two germline ends. Germline V CDR1 and CDR2: MNHNS, SASEGT. The CDR3 sequence: CASSEGGSSYEQYF. The CDR3 coding sequence is TGTGCCAGCAGTGAAGGAGGAAGCTCCTACGAGCAGTACTTC.

The J gene is TRBJ1-4, the V gene TRBV28, with a weak D call TRBD1 (6 bases). Deletions cut 2 bases from V and 5 bases from J, with 6 bases between. This CDR3 region has 13 residues. Per germline, CDR1 MDHEN and CDR2 SYDVKM. The CDR3 region is CASSLTGNEKLFF. CDR3 sequence (DNA): TGTGCCAGCAGTTTAACAGGGAATGAAAAACTGTTTTTT.

The genes are TRBV9 and TRBJ2-1; 11 bases line up with TRBD2. Germline lookup yields CDR1 SGDLS and CDR2 YYNGEE. Germline trimming cut 4 bases from V and 9 bases from J; bases unmatched to any gene: 9. The CDR3 extends over 15 amino acids. CDR3 protein: CASSSTSGSYSEQFF. The CDR3 bases are TGTGCCAGCAGCTCAACTAGCGGGAGTTATAGTGAGCAGTTCTTC.

V gene TRBV4-2 combines with J gene TRBJ2-3; D is uncertain. The CDR3 totals 14 residues. Looked up from germline, CDR1 is LGHNA and CDR2 is YNFKEQ. V lost 0 bases to trimming and J lost 6 bases, with 10 bases between them. Here the CDR3 DNA reads TGTGCCAGCAGCCAAGACCGGTTAGTGGATACGCAGTATTTT. Translating gives CASSQDRLVDTQYF.

This chain connects TRBV12-3 or TRBV12-4 to TRBJ1-5; D uncertain. The CDR3 totals 13 residues. V was cut by 2 bases and J by 2 bases, with 4 bases left in between. The DNA for the CDR3 is TGTGCCAGCAGTTTACAGGGCAATCAGCCCCAGCATTTT. Protein product: CASSLQGNQPQHF.

The CDR3: CASSWEGSHEQYF. In DNA form, the CDR3 reads TGTGCCAGCAGTTGGGAGGGGTCCCACGAGCAGTACTTC. This chain uses TRBV6-6 with TRBJ2-7; 7 bases map to TRBD2. Germline lookup yields CDR1 MNHNY and CDR2 SVGAGI (reference sequence). Trimming cost V 4 bases and J 5 bases; bases outside gene matches: 5. The CDR3 runs to 13 residues.

This rearrangement joins TRBV6-6 to TRBJ2-1; D gene uncertain. Germline CDR1 and CDR2: MNHNY and SVGAGI (reference sequence). V lost 5 bases, J lost 5 bases, and 19 bases lay in between. There are 16 residues in the CDR3. CDR3 loop: CASSKPTQTLNNEQFF. The CDR3 region has the DNA TGTGCCAGCAGTAAACCGACTCAGACCCTGAACAATGAGCAGTTCTTC.

V is TRBV19 and J is TRBJ2-1; D uncertain. Germline V gene lookup returns CDR1 LNHDA and CDR2 SQIVND (reference sequence). This CDR3 spans 14 amino acids. With 5 bases removed from V and 5 bases from J, the gap between germline ends came to 13 bases. CDR3 sequence: CASSAHRGNNEQFF. The CDR3, as DNA: TGTGCCAGTAGTGCCCATAGAGGAAACAATGAGCAGTTCTTC.